This entry features one T cell receptor beta chain sequence. Its specificity is not known. These data come from a study of regulatory T cells in long-lasting Graves disease. The CDR3 extends over 16 amino acids. The germline V gene has CDR1 KGHSH and CDR2 LQKENI. The junction had 6 bases not matched to a gene; V was cut back by 0 bases and J by 5 bases. General study points: It was possible that the small sample size reduced accuracy. Favoring TRBV28, TRBJ1-2 and TRBJ2-5 was a feature seen in persistent disease.

Time point reported: persistent/refractory GD, antithyroid drugs over 5 years with positive TRAb. The authors made the TCR library using RNA they extracted from PBMCs. One endocrinology department in Xi'an, China, was where patients came from. TCR beta libraries were built with iRepertoire HTBI primers and Arm-PCR of CDR3 regions. In the original analysis: Sample data revealed some 58 TRBV and about 15 TRBJ segments. TCRdb ran MiXCR on the multiplex PCR reads and lists one entry per CDR3 protein. TCRdb, not the authors, supplied the V and J calls. The sample holds roughly 450,000 distinct CDR3 sequences; 22% are singletons and the top ten take 13%.

The receptor's source is a female donor with Graves disease. The V and J genes are TRBV18 and TRBJ2-5; 10 bases match TRBD2. This specimen consisted of peripheral blood mononuclear cells (PBMCs), obtained when the disease was refractory, from a patient treated with antithyroid drugs. As DNA, the CDR3 is TGTGCCAGCTCACCACCCCTAGCGGGAGTAGGGGAGACCCAGTACTTC. Protein product: CASSPPLAGVGETQYF.